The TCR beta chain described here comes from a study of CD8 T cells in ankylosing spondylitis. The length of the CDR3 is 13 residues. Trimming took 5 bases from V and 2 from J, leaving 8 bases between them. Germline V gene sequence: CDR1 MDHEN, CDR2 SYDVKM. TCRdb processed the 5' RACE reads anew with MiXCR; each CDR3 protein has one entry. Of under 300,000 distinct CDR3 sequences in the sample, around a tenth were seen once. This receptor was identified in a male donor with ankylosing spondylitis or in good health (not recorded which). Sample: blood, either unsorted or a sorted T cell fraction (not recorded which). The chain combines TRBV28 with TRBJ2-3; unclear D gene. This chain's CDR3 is CASSPRPTDTQYF. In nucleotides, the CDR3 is TGTGCCAGCAGTCCGAGGCCCACAGATACGCAGTATTTT.